This is a list of T cell receptor beta chains from one sample in a study of neoadjuvant nivolumab and ipilimumab in lung cancer. Data came from immunoSEQ multiplex PCR; TCRdb stores just in-frame clones and leaves some out. The sample carries tens of thousands of clones, approximately 92% recorded once. Sequencing was performed on peripheral blood, taken after neoadjuvant nivolumab, alone or with ipilimumab, at or shortly before surgery. These receptors came from an adult with non-small cell lung cancer. Both conserved end residues are trimmed from each CDR3.

v_gene	CDR3aa
TRBV29-1	SVEGASGRAPDTQY
TRBV25-1	ASRGQLNNEQF
TRBV9	ASSVGGQAGETQY
TRBV6-5	ASSPGNTEAF
TRBV11-3	ASSGPGDTQY
TRBV5-1	ASSLNTGELF
TRBV11-2	ASTLTGSMTDTQY
TRBV4-1	ASSQDGSNQPQH
TRBV2	ASSETWDAF
TRBV5-6	ASSLRYEQY
TRBV28	ASSFVRISNQPQH
TRBV5-6	ASSLNRGYGYT
TRBV7-2	ASSSGQNTGELF
TRBV11-1	ASSLNPGRGQETQY
TRBV5-4	ASSRPGTGAEAF
TRBV5-6	ASSLLRGQPQH
TRBV29-1	SVAGQYNQPQH
TRBV6-1	ASEEGRSSYNEQF
TRBV5-1	ASSYMTGVSGANVLT
TRBV11-2	ASSRRSSLPYNEQF
TRBV7-9	ASSFVRGRTETQY
TRBV11-2	ASSLGPTGGGFGYT
TRBV10-2	ASRRGDALYNEQF
TRBV5-1	ASSTRQGRSEKLF